The text below deals with one TCR beta chain. J was trimmed by 5 bases and V by 5 bases; bases with no gene match: 10. This CDR3 region has 15 residues. Germline CDR1 is MNHEY and CDR2 is SMNVEV (reference sequence). Both 60 Vbeta primers and 13 Jbeta primers went into the PCR. The table came from immunoSEQ multiplex PCR; TCRdb's copy has only in-frame clones and leaves some out. The profile shows some 180,000 clones, roughly 87% of them singletons. The sample is drawn from a study of cytomegalovirus exposure and HLA in healthy donors. The sequenced material came from PBMCs. The clonotype was recovered from a girl under two years old in good health and CMV-seronegative. This chain links TRBV27 with TRBJ2-5; 8 bases map to TRBD2. Here the CDR3 reads CASSRTGGRWETQYF. The DNA of the CDR3 is TGTGCCAGCAGTCGAACGGGGGGGCGGTGGGAGACCCAGTACTTC.